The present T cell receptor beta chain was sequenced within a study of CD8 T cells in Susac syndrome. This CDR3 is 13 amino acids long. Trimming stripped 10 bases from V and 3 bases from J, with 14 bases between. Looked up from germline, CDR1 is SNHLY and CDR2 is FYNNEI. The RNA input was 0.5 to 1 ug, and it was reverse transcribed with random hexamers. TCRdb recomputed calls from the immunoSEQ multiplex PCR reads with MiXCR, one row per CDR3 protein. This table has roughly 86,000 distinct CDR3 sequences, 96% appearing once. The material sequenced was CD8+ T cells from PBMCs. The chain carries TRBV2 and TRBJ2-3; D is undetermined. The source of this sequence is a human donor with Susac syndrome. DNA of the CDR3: TGTGCCACCAGCACCCTAGATACAGATACGCAGTATTTT. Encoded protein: CATSTLDTDTQYF.